A single sample gave rise to the 25 T cell receptor beta chains below, sequenced in a study of blood T cells in healthy people across ages. The authors ran a second PCR of 7 to 11 cycles using a sample-barcoded 5' primer and a J-beta primer mix. MiXCR, applied by TCRdb to the 5' RACE reads, yields one record per CDR3 protein. Here the sample spans more than 800,000 distinct CDR3 sequences, around 30% being singletons. Sample: blood. These receptors originate from a woman older than 75 in good health.

The rearrangement links TRBV28 to TRBJ2-3; D is perhaps TRBD2 (6 bases). CDR3 length equals 15 residues. Germline values: CDR1 MDHEN, CDR2 SYDVKM. Trimming took 9 bases from V and 5 from J, leaving 21 bases between them. The CDR3 spells CASSRAGGRVDTQYF. DNA of the CDR3: TGTGCCAGTTCCCGGGCCGGGGGTCGGGTAGATACGCAGTATTTT. The full variable domain, its missing parts supplied by reference TRBV28 and TRBJ2-3, is DVKVTQSSRYLVKRTGEKVFLECVQDMDHENMFWYRQDPGLGLRLIYFSYDVKMKEKGDIPEGYSVSREKKERFSLILESASTNQTSMYLCASSRAGGRVDTQYFGPGTRLTVL.

This clonotype has ten or more counts. This chain joins TRBV4-1 and TRBJ2-1; 8 bases map to TRBD2. The CDR3 contains 15 residues. From germline, CDR1 is MGHRA and CDR2 YSYEKL. V shed 0 bases and J 7 bases; nucleotides not matched to a gene: 5. The CDR3 DNA follows: TGCGCCAGCAGCCAAGATTGGGGGACTAGGAATGAGCAGTTCTTC. Encoded protein: CASSQDWGTRNEQFF.

For this clonotype: This may arise from a read error, as a much more abundant clone is one base away. The chain has TRBV12-3 or TRBV12-4 and TRBJ1-5; D remains unclear. This CDR3 has 13 residues. The V end was cut by 3 bases, the J end by 7 bases, with 10 bases between. The CDR3 region is CASSLEDVQPQHF. The CDR3 DNA sequence: TGTGCCAGCAGTTTGGAGGACGTACAGCCCCAGCATTTT.

This sequence joins TRBV6-5 and TRBJ1-2, with 9 bases aligning to TRBD1. After removal of 3 bases from V and 4 bases from J, the junction contained 18 bases not matched to a gene. CDR1 and CDR2 (germline): MNHEY, SVGAGI. CDR3 length: 19 amino acids. The CDR3 here is CASSYGTGITTTTAYGYTF. The CDR3 DNA reads as TGTGCCAGCAGTTATGGGACAGGGATTACGACGACGACGGCCTATGGCTACACCTTC.

Concerning this clonotype itself: A much bigger clone sits one base away, suggesting this may be a read error. The CDR3 DNA is TGCGCCAGCAGCGTCACCATAGAGAGGTCTGACGGAGGCAATGAGCAGTTCTTC. It encodes CASSVTIERSDGGNEQFF. V gene TRBV4-3 combines with J gene TRBJ2-1, with a weak D call TRBD2 (5 bases). CDR3 size: 18 residues. Germline V gene sequence: CDR1 LGHNA, CDR2 YSLEER. V shed 5 bases and J shed 6 bases, with 26 bases lying between them.

This clonotype was detected ten times or more. J is TRBJ2-1 and V is TRBV20-1; the match to TRBD2 covers 16 bases. V shed 3 bases, J shed 0 bases, and the junction held 5 bases outside the gene matches. This CDR3 region has 18 residues. Per germline, CDR1 DFQATT and CDR2 SNEGSKA (reference sequence). CDR3 region: CSASGGLAGGSSYNEQFF. The CDR3 DNA reads TGCAGTGCTAGTGGGGGACTAGCGGGGGGGAGCTCCTACAATGAGCAGTTCTTC.

The sample holds one count of this clonotype. V usage is TRBV4-2 and J usage is TRBJ2-7; D may be TRBD1 (5 bases). V lost 4 bases and J lost 4, with 14 bases in between. The CDR3 runs 14 residues. Germline CDR1 LGHNA, CDR2 YNFKEQ. Here the CDR3 DNA reads TGTGCCAGCAGCCCGACAGTGGTGCAGTACGAGCAGTACTTC. This encodes CASSPTVVQYEQYF.

The chain links TRBV21-1 to TRBJ2-7; the table's D gene call, TRBD1, was not cross checked with the DNA. TRBV21-1 is classified as a pseudogene. The CDR3 totals 12 residues. For the CDR3, the DNA is TGTGCCAGCAGCCCGAAGGGGGCTCGGCAGTACTTC. Its protein product is CASSPKGARQYF.

This clonotype has at least ten counts. The rearrangement uses TRBV5-1 and TRBJ1-1, with D possibly TRBD1 on 5 matching bases. CDR3 length equals 14 residues. Trimming took off 0 bases at V and 4 bases at J, with 10 bases between the two ends. Germline V gives CDR1 SGHRS, CDR2 YFSETQ. CDR3: CASSLVVGLTEAFF. CDR3 DNA sequence: TGCGCCAGCAGCTTGGTGGTGGGACTCACTGAAGCTTTCTTT.

This chain joins TRBV4-2 and TRBJ2-2, with D perhaps TRBD2 (5 bases). V lost 1 base and J lost 5, with 11 bases in between. Germline CDR1 reads LGHNA; CDR2 reads YNFKEQ. This CDR3 is 15 amino acids long. CDR3: CASSQGEKQTGELFF. The CDR3 nucleotides read TGTGCCAGCAGCCAAGGGGAGAAGCAAACCGGGGAGCTGTTTTTT.

This clonotype was found many times. This sequence joins TRBV9 and TRBJ1-2, with 10 bases matching TRBD1. CDR1 and CDR2 from the germline V gene are SGDLS and YYNGEE. The CDR3 runs to 15 residues. V was clipped by 1 base and J by 6 bases; unmatched bases: 6. The DNA for the CDR3 is TGTGCCAGCAGCGTATTGACAGGGGGCGTTGATGGCTACACCTTC. Translating gives CASSVLTGGVDGYTF.

Note on this clonotype: A single base separates this from a much larger clone, so it may be a read error. Since no conserved phenylalanine or tryptophan closes the CDR3, a read error is the likely cause. This chain uses TRBV11-2 with TRBJ2-3, with 7 bases lining up with TRBD1. With V trimmed by 4 bases and J by 6 bases, 7 bases remained unmatched. From germline, CDR1 is SGHAT and CDR2 FQNNGV. There are 14 residues in the CDR3. The CDR3 region has the DNA TGTGCCAGCAGCTCCGAGACAGGGAGCGATACGCAGTATTCT. Its protein product is CASSSETGSDTQYS.

This clonotype was observed a handful of times. The chain recombines TRBV6-2 or TRBV6-3 with TRBJ1-5; no definite D call. The CDR3 runs to 16 residues. Per the germline V gene, CDR1 is MNHEY and CDR2 is SVGEGT. Trimming left V 2 bases short and J 4 bases short, with 15 bases between. The CDR3 DNA reads TGTGCCAGCAGTTACCCAGGCGGGATGCGGAATCAGCCCCAGCATTTT. It is translated as CASSYPGGMRNQPQHF.

This clonotype was observed once. Being one base from a much bigger clone, this may be a read error. The J gene is TRBJ2-1, the V gene TRBV29-1, with a weak D call TRBD1 (5 bases). The better agreement between TRBJ2-7 and the DNA end casts doubt on the J call. The CDR3 is 14 residues long. Germline V gives CDR1 SQVTM, CDR2 ANQGSEA. CDR3 bases: TGCAGCGCTGCAGGGAAGGTATCTTACAATGAGCAGTACTTC. This translates into CSAAGKVSYNEQYF.

This clonotype has at least ten counts. The V and J genes are TRBV11-2 and TRBJ2-5; D perhaps matches TRBD1 (6 bases). CDR1 and CDR2 (germline): SGHAT, FQNNGV. The ends were cut back, 5 bases at V and 0 bases at J, with 22 bases in the middle. CDR3 length equals 18 residues. Written as DNA, the CDR3 is TGTGCCAGCAGCACTAGACAGGCCAACGATTTGTACCAAGAGACCCAGTACTTC. Translating it yields CASSTRQANDLYQETQYF.

The rearrangement links TRBV5-1 to TRBJ2-1; 7 nucleotides align to TRBD1. CDR1 is SGHRS and CDR2 is YFSETQ in the germline V gene. This CDR3 region has 16 residues. V shed 0 bases, J shed 6 bases, and the junction held 9 bases outside the gene matches. CDR3 nucleotides: TGCGCCAGCAGCTTGGCCTTGGACAGGCGATGCAATGAGCAGTTCTTC. Its translation: CASSLALDRRCNEQFF.

The table lists this clonotype with many counts. This chain links TRBV12-3 or TRBV12-4 with TRBJ2-1, with D possibly matching TRBD1 (6 bases). This CDR3 is built from 15 residues. V was clipped by 5 bases and J by 7 bases, with 18 bases between them. CDR3 sequence: CASSPRNRDANEQFF. CDR3 bases: TGTGCCAGCAGTCCCCGTAACAGGGATGCGAATGAGCAGTTCTTC.

This chain connects TRBV4-3 to TRBJ1-3, with D maybe TRBD1 (6 bases). This CDR3 is 19 amino acids long. Trimming shortened V by 0 bases and J by 0 bases, and 18 bases separated the two germline ends. Germline lookup yields CDR1 LGHNA and CDR2 YSLEER. The CDR3 DNA is TGCGCCAGCAGCCAAGATCGGACAGCCGGGCTTCTCTCTGGAAACACCATATATTTT. It is translated as CASSQDRTAGLLSGNTIYF.

This chain uses TRBV7-2 with TRBJ1-5; TRBD1 matches 10 bases. The V gene's germline CDR1 is SGHTA and CDR2 FQGNSA. This CDR3 is built from 16 residues. Trimming removed 5 bases from V and 2 bases from J; junction bases left unmatched: 6. As DNA, the CDR3 is TGTGCCAGCAGCCCCCAGACAGGGGGCGGCAATCAGCCCCAGCATTTT. It specifies CASSPQTGGGNQPQHF.

This clonotype showed up many times. The V call is TRBV14, the J call TRBJ2-7, with D perhaps TRBD1 (5 bases). Germline V gene lookup returns CDR1 SGHDN and CDR2 FVKESK. Trimming took 0 bases from V and 5 from J, leaving 20 bases between them. This CDR3 is built from 17 residues. This CDR3 reads CASSQEGARMGVDEQYF. The CDR3 DNA follows: TGTGCCAGCAGCCAAGAAGGGGCTAGGATGGGCGTAGACGAGCAGTACTTC.

The rearrangement links TRBV2 to TRBJ2-1; 8 positions agree with TRBD1. Germline CDR1 SNHLY, CDR2 FYNNEI. V lost 6 bases to trimming and J lost 2 bases; unmatched junction nucleotides: 6. The CDR3 sequence is 15 residues long. This chain's CDR3 is CASRAGTGAYNEQFF. Written as DNA, the CDR3 is TGTGCCAGCAGGGCCGGGACAGGAGCCTACAATGAGCAGTTCTTC.

In its sample, this clonotype was seen a few times. CDR3 sequence: CASSSLAGGAEQFF. The CDR3, as DNA: TGTGCCAGCAGCTCTTTAGCGGGGGGGGCTGAGCAGTTCTTC. The chain has TRBV7-3 and TRBJ2-1, with 11 bases that match TRBD2. Germline loops: CDR1 SGHTA, CDR2 FQGTGA. Unmatched junction bases numbered 5, after V lost 4 bases and J lost 9 bases. The CDR3 has 14 amino acids.

Worth noting for this clonotype: Given a much more abundant clone one base away, this may be a read error. The rearrangement joins TRBV5-1 to TRBJ2-3, with 14 positions matching TRBD2. The germline CDR1 and CDR2 sequences are SGHRS and YFSETQ. The CDR3 totals 16 residues. The CDR3 coding sequence is TGCGCCTGCAGCAGGGGACTAGCGGGGGTCGAAGATACGCAGTATTTT. It codes for CACSRGLAGVEDTQYF.

This clonotype showed up just a few times. The V gene is TRBV7-2, the J gene TRBJ2-3, with D possibly matching TRBD2 (6 bases). Trimming took 9 bases from V and 14 from J, leaving 27 bases between them. The CDR3 spans 14 residues. CDR1 and CDR2 (germline): SGHTA, FQGNSA. CDR3 DNA: TGTGCCAGTAGCGTAGGCATAGCGGCAGATATGCGGTATTTT. Its protein is CASSVGIAADMRYF.

This clonotype was counted many times. This rearrangement joins TRBV5-1 to TRBJ2-7; D is possibly TRBD1 (5 bases). The V end lost 4 bases, the J end lost 3 bases, and 17 bases lay between the germline ends. The CDR3 consists of 15 residues. The germline V gene has CDR1 SGHRS and CDR2 YFSETQ. CDR3 in DNA: TGCGCCAGCAGCAGTGTCCCCTTCAGGGTCTACGAGCAGTACTTC. As protein: CASSSVPFRVYEQYF.